This TCR beta chain was identified in a study of follicular helper T cells after annual influenza vaccination. Study background: Across the 2013-2014, 2014-2015 and 2015-2016 vaccination seasons, some subjects were resampled.

Libraries were prepared by immunoSEQ multiplex PCR; TCRdb keeps only in-frame clonotypes and omits some of them. Among over 25,000 clones listed, approximately 80% were seen once. The time point here: 2014-2015 season, pre-vaccination. The length of the CDR3 is 15 residues. V shed 0 bases and J shed 0 bases, with 7 bases lying between them. CDR1 SGDLS and CDR2 YYNGEE come from the germline V gene. The gene calls are TRBV9 and TRBJ1-3; D gene ambiguous. This clonotype was obtained from an adult who received the influenza vaccine. The material was CXCR5+ CD38- circulating T follicular helper cells from blood, obtained on the day of influenza vaccination. As to subset: circulating Tfh, non-naive CD4+CXCR5+PD-1+ (ICOS+CD38+ or ICOS-CD38-). CDR3 nucleotide sequence: TGTGCCAGCAGCGTAGGGGCTTCCTCTGGAAACACCATATATTTT. Its protein product is CASSVGASSGNTIYF.